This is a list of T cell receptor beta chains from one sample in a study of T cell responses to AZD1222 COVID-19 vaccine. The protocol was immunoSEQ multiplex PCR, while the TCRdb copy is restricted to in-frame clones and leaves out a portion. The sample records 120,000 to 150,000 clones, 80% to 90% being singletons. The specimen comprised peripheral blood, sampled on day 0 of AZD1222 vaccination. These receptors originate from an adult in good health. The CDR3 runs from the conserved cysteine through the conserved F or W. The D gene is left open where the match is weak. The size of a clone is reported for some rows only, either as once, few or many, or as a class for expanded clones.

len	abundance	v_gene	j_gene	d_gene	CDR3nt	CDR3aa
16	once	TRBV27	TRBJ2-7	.	TGTGCCAGCAGTTTTGGGTACGGACAGTCCAGCTACGAGCAGTACTTC	CASSFGYGQSSYEQYF
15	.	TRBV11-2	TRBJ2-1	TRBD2	TGTGCCAGCAGCCGCGCGCTAGCGGGAGGCCCACAGCAGTTCTTC	CASSRALAGGPQQFF
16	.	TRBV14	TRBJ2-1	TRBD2	TGTGCCAGCAGCCAAGATGTACTAGCGGGCTACAATGAGCAGTTCTTC	CASSQDVLAGYNEQFF
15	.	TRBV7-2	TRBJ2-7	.	TGTGCCAGCAGCTTCTTTGGGTCTGACTTGTACGAGCAGTACTTC	CASSFFGSDLYEQYF
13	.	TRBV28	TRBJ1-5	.	TGTGCCAGCCTCACGCAGGAGAATCAGCCCCAGCATTTT	CASLTQENQPQHF
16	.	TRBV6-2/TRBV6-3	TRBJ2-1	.	TGTGCCAGCAGTTCGGGACGCCCCTCGGGAAACAATGAGCAGTTCTTC	CASSSGRPSGNNEQFF
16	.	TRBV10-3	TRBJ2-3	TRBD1	TGTGCCATCAGTGACCCGGGACAGGGGGTAACAGATACGCAGTATTTT	CAISDPGQGVTDTQYF
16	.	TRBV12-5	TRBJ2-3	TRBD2	TGTGCTAGTGGCCGGGGACTAGCGGAGCGCACAGATACGCAGTATTTT	CASGRGLAERTDTQYF
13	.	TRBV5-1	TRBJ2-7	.	TGCGCCAGTGCAGATGGGAGTTCCTACGAGCAGTACTTC	CASADGSSYEQYF
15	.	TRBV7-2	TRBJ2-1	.	TGTGCCAGCAGCTTAGAGGCGGGACTTGGGGGTGAGCAGTTCTTC	CASSLEAGLGGEQFF
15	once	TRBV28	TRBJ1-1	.	TGTGCCAGCACCATTTATAGGACAGTAAACACTGAAGCTTTCTTT	CASTIYRTVNTEAFF
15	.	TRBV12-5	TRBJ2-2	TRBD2	TGTGCTAGTGGTCCCACGGGGGGGGTCACCGGGGAGCTGTTTTTT	CASGPTGGVTGELFF